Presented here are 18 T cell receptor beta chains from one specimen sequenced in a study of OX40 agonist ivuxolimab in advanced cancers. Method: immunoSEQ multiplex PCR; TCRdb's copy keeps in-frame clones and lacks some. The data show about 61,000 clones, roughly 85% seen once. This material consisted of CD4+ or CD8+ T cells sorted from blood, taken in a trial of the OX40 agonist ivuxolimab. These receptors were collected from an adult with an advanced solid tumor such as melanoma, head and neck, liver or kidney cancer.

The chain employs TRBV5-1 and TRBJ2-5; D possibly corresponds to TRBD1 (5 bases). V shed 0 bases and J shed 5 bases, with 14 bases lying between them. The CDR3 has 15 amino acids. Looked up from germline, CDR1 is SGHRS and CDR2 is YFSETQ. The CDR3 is CASSLGSREGETQYF. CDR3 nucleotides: TGCGCCAGCAGCTTGGGTAGCAGGGAAGGGGAGACCCAGTACTTC. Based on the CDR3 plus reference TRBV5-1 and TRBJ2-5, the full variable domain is KAGVTQTPRYLIKTRGQQVTLSCSPISGHRSVSWYQQTPGQGLQFLFEYFSETQRNKGNFPGRFSGRQFSNSRSEMNVSTLELGDSALYLCASSLGSREGETQYFGPGTRLLVL.

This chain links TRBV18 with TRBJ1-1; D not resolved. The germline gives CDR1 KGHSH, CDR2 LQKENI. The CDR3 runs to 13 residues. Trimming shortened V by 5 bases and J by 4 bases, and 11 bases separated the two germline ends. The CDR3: CASSGTRGTEAFF. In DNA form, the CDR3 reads TGTGCCAGCTCAGGAACGCGGGGCACTGAAGCTTTCTTT.

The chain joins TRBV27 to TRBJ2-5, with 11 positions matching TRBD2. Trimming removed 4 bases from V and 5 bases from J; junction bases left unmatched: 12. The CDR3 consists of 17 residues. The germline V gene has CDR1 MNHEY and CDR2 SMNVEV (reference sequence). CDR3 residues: CASSSPSGGRIAETQYF. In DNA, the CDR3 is TGTGCCAGCAGTTCCCCTAGCGGGGGGCGTATAGCGGAGACCCAGTACTTC.

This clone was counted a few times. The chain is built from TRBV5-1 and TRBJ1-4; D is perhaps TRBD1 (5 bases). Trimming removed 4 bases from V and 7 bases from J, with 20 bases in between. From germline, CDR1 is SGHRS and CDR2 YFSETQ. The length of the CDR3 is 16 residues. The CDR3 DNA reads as TGCGCCAGCAGCACCGGGACTCCCGGATGGGGTGAAAAACTGTTTTTT. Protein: CASSTGTPGWGEKLFF.

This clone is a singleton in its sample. The CDR3 DNA reads TGTGCCAGCAGCTTAGGGGACATGAACACTGAAGCTTTCTTT. Translating it yields CASSLGDMNTEAFF. This rearrangement joins TRBV5-6 to TRBJ1-1, with a possible D match to TRBD1 (6 bases). Trimming left V 2 bases short and J 0 bases short, with 8 bases between. The CDR3 consists of 14 residues. The germline gives CDR1 SGHDT, CDR2 YYEEEE.

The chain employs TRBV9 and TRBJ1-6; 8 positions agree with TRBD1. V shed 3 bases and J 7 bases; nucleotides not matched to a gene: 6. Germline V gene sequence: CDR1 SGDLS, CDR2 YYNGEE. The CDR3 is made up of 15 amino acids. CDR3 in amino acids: CASSAPGTGNSPLHF. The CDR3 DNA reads TGTGCCAGCAGCGCACCTGGGACAGGAAATTCACCCCTCCACTTT.

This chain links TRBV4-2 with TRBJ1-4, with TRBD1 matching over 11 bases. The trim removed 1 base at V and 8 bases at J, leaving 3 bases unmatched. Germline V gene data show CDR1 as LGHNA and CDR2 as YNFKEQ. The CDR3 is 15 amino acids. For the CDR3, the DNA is TGTGCCAGCAGCCAAGGGGGACAGGGGGAAGAAAAACTGTTTTTT. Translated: CASSQGGQGEEKLFF.

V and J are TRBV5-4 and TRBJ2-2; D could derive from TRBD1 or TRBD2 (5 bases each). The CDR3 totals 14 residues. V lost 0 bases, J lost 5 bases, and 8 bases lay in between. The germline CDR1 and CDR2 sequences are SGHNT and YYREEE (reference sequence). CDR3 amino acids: CASSLGGRTGELFF. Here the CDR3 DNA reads TGTGCCAGCAGCTTGGGGGGACGAACCGGGGAGCTGTTTTTT.

Here the CDR3 reads CASSILAGLQTQYF. The CDR3 DNA reads TGTGCCAGTAGTATATTAGCGGGGTTACAGACCCAGTACTTC. This chain connects TRBV19 to TRBJ2-5; 8 bases are shared with TRBD2. This CDR3 spans 14 amino acids. Germline assignment: CDR1 LNHDA and CDR2 SQIVND (reference sequence). The V segment lost 2 bases and the J segment 6 bases; nucleotides outside the gene matches: 5. The full variable domain, with the rest looked up from reference TRBV19 and TRBJ2-5, is DGGITQSPKYLFRKEGQNVTLSCEQNLNHDAMYWYRQDPGQGLRLIYYSQIVNDFQKGDIAEGYSVSREKKESFPLTVTSAQKNPTAFYLCASSILAGLQTQYFGPGTRLLVL.

The DNA for the CDR3 is TGCGCCAGCAGTGCGGGGGACTACAATGAGCAGTTCTTC. Its protein product is CASSAGDYNEQFF. This chain joins TRBV5-1 and TRBJ2-1; TRBD2 matches 7 bases. Losses at the gene ends were 5 bases for V and 3 bases for J; bases not matched to a gene: 2. Germline values: CDR1 SGHRS, CDR2 YFSETQ. The CDR3 is made up of 13 amino acids.

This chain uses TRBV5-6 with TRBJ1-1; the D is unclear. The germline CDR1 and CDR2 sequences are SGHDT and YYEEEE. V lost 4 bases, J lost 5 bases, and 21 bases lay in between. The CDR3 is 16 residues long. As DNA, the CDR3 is TGTGCCAGCAGCCCAATCGACCGGGAAATGGGGACTGAAGCTTTCTTT. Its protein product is CASSPIDREMGTEAFF. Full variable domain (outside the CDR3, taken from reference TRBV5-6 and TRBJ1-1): DAGVTQSPTHLIKTRGQQVTLRCSPKSGHDTVSWYQQALGQGPQFIFQYYEEEERQRGNFPDRFSGHQFPNYSSELNVNALLLGDSALYLCASSPIDREMGTEAFFGQGTRLTVV.

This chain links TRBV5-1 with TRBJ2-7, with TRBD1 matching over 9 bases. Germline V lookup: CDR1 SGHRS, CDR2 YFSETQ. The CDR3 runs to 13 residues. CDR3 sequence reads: CASSFGGQGPVAV. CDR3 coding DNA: TGCGCCAGCAGCTTCGGGGGACAGGGCCCCGTGGCGGTC.

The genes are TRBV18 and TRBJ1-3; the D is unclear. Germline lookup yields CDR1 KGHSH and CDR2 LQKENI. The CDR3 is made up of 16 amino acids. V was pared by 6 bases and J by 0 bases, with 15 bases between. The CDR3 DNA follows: TGTGCCAGCTCGCCTAGCCTTAGAACCTCTGGAAACACCATATATTTT. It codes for CASSPSLRTSGNTIYF. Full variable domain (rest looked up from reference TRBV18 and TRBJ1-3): NAGVMQNPRHLVRRRGQEARLRCSPMKGHSHVYWYRQLPEEGLKFMVYLQKENIIDESGMPKERFSAEFPKEGPSILRIQQVVRGDSAAYFCASSPSLRTSGNTIYFGEGSWLTVV.

The CDR3 bases are TGTGCCAGTAGTATAGGAGTGGCCGGAGATACGCAGTATTTT. Translating it yields CASSIGVAGDTQYF. The V and J genes are TRBV19 and TRBJ2-3; the D is unclear. The CDR3 loop spans 14 amino acids. Trimming removed 1 base at V and 5 bases at J, with 10 bases between. Germline assignment: CDR1 LNHDA and CDR2 SQIVND (reference sequence).

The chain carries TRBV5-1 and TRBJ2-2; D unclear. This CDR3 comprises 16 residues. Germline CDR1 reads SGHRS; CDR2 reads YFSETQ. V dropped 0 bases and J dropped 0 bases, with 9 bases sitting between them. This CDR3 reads CASSLVGSANTGELFF. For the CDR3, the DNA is TGCGCCAGCAGCTTGGTTGGATCAGCGAACACCGGGGAGCTGTTTTTT.

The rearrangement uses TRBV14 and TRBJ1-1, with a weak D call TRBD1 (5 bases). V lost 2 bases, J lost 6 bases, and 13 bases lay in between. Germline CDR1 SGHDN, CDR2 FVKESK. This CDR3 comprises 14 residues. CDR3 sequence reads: CASSQTTAGAEAFF. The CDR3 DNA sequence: TGTGCCAGCAGCCAAACGACAGCGGGAGCTGAAGCTTTCTTT. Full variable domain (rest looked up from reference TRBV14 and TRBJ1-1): EAGVTQFPSHSVIEKGQTVTLRCDPISGHDNLYWYRRVMGKEIKFLLHFVKESKQDESGMPNNRFLAERTGGTYSTLKVQPAELEDSGVYFCASSQTTAGAEAFFGQGTRLTVV.

CDR3 in DNA: TGTGCCAGCAGCAAAAACCGTGGACAGGGGGATTTAAACACCGGGGAGCTGTTTTTT. Its translation: CASSKNRGQGDLNTGELFF. The chain uses TRBV21-1 and TRBJ2-2; the table's D call, TRBD1, was not checked against the DNA. TRBV21-1 is a listed pseudogene. The CDR3 totals 19 residues.

The chain's CDR3 is CASSQGGQAAHRGGYTF. CDR3 in DNA: TGTGCCAGCAGCCAGGGTGGACAGGCGGCCCATCGGGGGGGCTACACCTTC. The chain links TRBV14 to TRBJ1-2; 7 nucleotides agree with TRBD1. This CDR3 is 17 amino acids long. V was pared by 3 bases and J by 8 bases, with 18 bases of the junction left unmatched. Germline-derived CDR1 and CDR2 are SGHDN and FVKESK.